The sequence of this T cell receptor beta chain was determined in a study of regulatory T cells in long-lasting Graves disease. V was shortened by 2 bases and J by 3 bases, with 5 bases between the two germline ends. The CDR3 loop spans 12 amino acids. Germline-derived CDR1 and CDR2 are SNHLY and FYNNEI. This sample's time point: persistent/refractory GD, antithyroid drugs over 5 years with positive TRAb. Following extraction of RNA from PBMCs, that RNA was used to make the TCR library. Investigators report Graves' disease was diagnosed under American Thyroid Association guidelines. Patients were enrolled at an endocrinology department in Xi'an, China. EDTA tubes received about 9.2 milliliters of collected peripheral blood. This clonotype was found many times. Through Arm-PCR of CDR3 regions and iRepertoire HTBI primers, TCR beta libraries were built. One entry per CDR3 protein results from TCRdb running MiXCR on the multiplex PCR reads. In the table there are roughly 300,000 distinct CDR3 sequences, around a fifth of which are singletons.

The TCR sequence derives from a female donor with Graves disease. The chain combines TRBV2 with TRBJ2-7, with a tentative D call TRBD2 (5 bases). The material sequenced was peripheral blood mononuclear cells (PBMCs), taken when the disease was refractory, from a patient treated with antithyroid drugs. Written as DNA, the CDR3 is TGTGCCAGCAGTGAACGGGACTACGAGCAGTACTTC. Translating gives CASSERDYEQYF.